The source of this TCR beta chain is a study of T and B cells in COVID-19 patients. Overall study: Peripheral blood came from COVID-19 patients with active infection or after recovery. Critical illness requiring mechanical ventilation or extracorporeal membrane oxygenation affected three fifths of the roughly 20 active-infection patients. 18 of 20 active-infection patients had comorbidities associated with unfavorable COVID-19 outcome. Findings and caveats of the study: Early severe-case samples and blood from mildly ill patients during symptoms were in short supply.

Germline CDR1 SGHKS, CDR2 YYEKEE (reference sequence). This CDR3 has 13 residues. V dropped 3 bases and J dropped 3 bases, with 10 bases sitting between them. BIOMED2 TRB-A/B primer pools were used in multiplex TRB PCR. TCRdb passed the multiplex PCR reads through MiXCR, listing each CDR3 protein once. Of around 15,000 distinct CDR3 sequences in the sample, roughly 27% were seen once. Each TRB amplification used roughly 240-550 ng of genomic DNA from blood. This clonotype was seen repeatedly, ten times or more. Antigen: not known. J is TRBJ2-7 and V is TRBV5-5; a possible D gene is TRBD1 (6 bases). The sequencing input was blood. The receptor was isolated from a human donor who had recovered from COVID-19. In DNA, the CDR3 is TGTGCCAGCAGCTACGGACAGTTCTACGAGCAGTACTTC. It yields the protein CASSYGQFYEQYF. The full variable domain, with the rest looked up from reference TRBV5-5 and TRBJ2-7, is DAGVTQSPTHLIKTRGQQVTLRCSPISGHKSVSWYQQVLGQGPQFIFQYYEKEERGRGNFPDRFSARQFPNYSSELNVNALLLGDSALYLCASSYGQFYEQYFGPGTRLTVT.